The T cell receptor beta chain under discussion was sequenced for a study of T cell responses to AZD1222 COVID-19 vaccine. Study observations and caveats: Females outnumbered males among donors, who were mostly white British; clonal diversity was possibly underestimated.

This clone appeared once. Its cognate antigen is unknown. The CDR3 is 14 residues long. Germline V lookup: CDR1 SGHTA, CDR2 FQGNSA. Deletions cut 2 bases from V and 2 bases from J, with 9 bases between. TCRdb's table, derived via immunoSEQ multiplex PCR, lists solely in-frame clones and lacks some. The sample has roughly 84,000 clones; approximately 85% are singletons. Second-dose intervals of approximately 4 or approximately 12 weeks were pooled. The sequences come from peripheral blood, collected 28 days after the second AZD1222 dose. V is TRBV7-2 and J is TRBJ1-2; no clear D gene. This TCR was sampled from an adult who received the AZD1222 COVID-19 vaccine. CDR3 DNA: TGTGCCAGCAGCTTAATATACAAGAACTATGGCTACACCTTC. This sequence encodes CASSLIYKNYGYTF.